This passage covers 21 T cell receptor beta chains from one sample sequenced in a study of shared clonotypes between healthy human individuals. TCRdb keeps only in-frame clones here, not all; method: immunoSEQ multiplex PCR. The repertoire holds nearly 1,000,000 clones, with around three quarters as singletons. The sequencing sample was made of memory CD4+ T cells sorted from blood. Subset reported: CD45RA-negative fraction. Every receptor here comes from a young man in good health.

This chain uses TRBV10-2 with TRBJ2-2, with D possibly TRBD2 on 6 matching bases. CDR3 size: 17 residues. CDR1 and CDR2 from the germline V gene are WSHSY and SAAADI. V was cut by 3 bases and J by 0 bases, with 14 bases left in between. The CDR3 reads CASSEIPGVTNTGELFF. CDR3 coding DNA: TGCGCCAGCAGTGAAATTCCGGGGGTTACGAACACCGGGGAGCTGTTTTTT.

The chain joins TRBV29-1 to TRBJ2-1, with TRBD2 matching 11 bases. Germline CDR1 reads SQVTM; CDR2 reads ANQGSEA. V dropped 4 bases and J dropped 9; count of bases not matched to a gene: 8. CDR3 length: 14 residues. CDR3: CSVAGTSGASEQFF. In nucleotides, the CDR3 is TGCAGCGTTGCGGGGACTAGCGGAGCCAGTGAGCAGTTCTTC.

This chain joins TRBV27 and TRBJ1-1, with TRBD1 as a possible D gene (6 bases). V lost 2 bases and J 7 bases, leaving 14 bases between the germline ends. The CDR3 is made up of 14 amino acids. Germline V gives CDR1 MNHEY, CDR2 SMNVEV (reference sequence). The CDR3 is CASSLAGGRFEAFF. CDR3 nucleotide sequence: TGTGCCAGCAGTTTAGCGGGGGGCAGGTTTGAAGCTTTCTTT.

The V call is TRBV5-6, the J call TRBJ2-1, with D uncertain. Germline V gives CDR1 SGHDT, CDR2 YYEEEE. CDR3 length: 15 residues. With 2 bases removed from V and 0 bases from J, the gap between germline ends came to 9 bases. The CDR3 here is CASSLGLPSYNEQFF. The CDR3, as DNA: TGTGCCAGCAGCTTAGGCTTACCCTCCTACAATGAGCAGTTCTTC.

This rearrangement joins TRBV30 to TRBJ1-1; no reliable D call. The V end was cut by 8 bases, the J end by 0 bases, with 16 bases between. CDR3 length equals 14 residues. CDR1 is GTSNPN and CDR2 is SVGIG in the germline V gene (reference sequence). CDR3 sequence (DNA): TGTGCCACGATCTTGTTAGGGATGAACACTGAAGCTTTCTTT. This codes for CATILLGMNTEAFF.

The rearrangement links TRBV19 to TRBJ2-1; 8 bases map to TRBD1. CDR3 length: 16 amino acids. The germline V gene encodes CDR1 LNHDA and CDR2 SQIVND (reference sequence). The ends lost 5 bases at V and 6 bases at J; junction bases unmatched: 12. CDR3 protein: CASSDPGTGDSNEQFF. In DNA, the CDR3 is TGTGCCAGTAGTGACCCTGGGACAGGAGATTCCAATGAGCAGTTCTTC.

The rearrangement links TRBV5-1 to TRBJ2-5, with TRBD2 identical over 9 bases. CDR3 length: 15 residues. Unmatched junction bases numbered 5, after V lost 0 bases and J lost 5 bases. The germline V gene encodes CDR1 SGHRS and CDR2 YFSETQ. The CDR3 nucleotides read TGCGCCAGCAGCTTGGGGCGGGAGGGCCGTGAGACCCAGTACTTC. This encodes CASSLGREGRETQYF.

The rearrangement uses TRBV19 and TRBJ2-7; perhaps TRBD2 as D (6 bases). The germline gives CDR1 LNHDA, CDR2 SQIVND (reference sequence). V dropped 4 bases and J dropped 1 base, with 11 bases sitting between them. This CDR3 comprises 14 residues. The CDR3 sequence is CASSKSSASYEQYF. The CDR3 DNA follows: TGTGCCAGTAGTAAGTCTAGCGCATCCTACGAGCAGTACTTC.

This clone was recorded once. Additional DNA sequences in this sample encode the identical CDR3. The chain carries TRBV30 and TRBJ2-2; D ambiguous. Germline CDR1 is GTSNPN and CDR2 is SVGIG (reference sequence). The V end lost 1 base, the J end lost 4 bases, and 7 bases lay between the germline ends. The CDR3 has 13 residues. CDR3 residues: CAWSARGTGELFF. As DNA, the CDR3 is TGTGCCTGGAGTGCCAGAGGCACCGGGGAGCTGTTTTTT.

Many counts were recorded for this clone. DNA for the CDR3: TGTGCCAGCAGCTTAGGGACTTCCTATGGCTACACCTTC. Its translation: CASSLGTSYGYTF. V and J are TRBV7-9 and TRBJ1-2; the D is unclear. Trimming left V 1 base short and J 4 bases short, with 7 bases between. CDR1 and CDR2 (germline): SEHNR, FQNEAQ (reference sequence). This CDR3 has 13 residues.

Ten or more counts support this clone. The chain employs TRBV5-5 and TRBJ2-3; D might be TRBD2 (6 bases). The germline CDR1 and CDR2 sequences are SGHKS and YYEKEE (reference sequence). The CDR3 is made up of 16 amino acids. V gave up 0 bases and J gave up 0 bases, with 11 bases separating them. CDR3 in amino acids: CASSLADYLSTDTQYF. The CDR3, as DNA: TGTGCCAGCAGCTTGGCGGACTACCTAAGCACAGATACGCAGTATTTT.

The chain uses TRBV29-1 and TRBJ2-6; D is undetermined. The V and J ends lost 4 bases and 3 bases respectively, with 7 bases between them. There are 13 residues in the CDR3. Germline V gives CDR1 SQVTM, CDR2 ANQGSEA. CDR3 in amino acids: CSVGEDGANVLTF. CDR3 bases: TGCAGCGTTGGGGAAGATGGGGCCAACGTCCTGACTTTC.

The rearrangement joins TRBV9 to TRBJ2-7, with D perhaps being TRBD1 or TRBD2 (6 bases each). CDR1 is SGDLS and CDR2 is YYNGEE in the germline V gene. V lost 0 bases and J lost 5, with 12 bases in between. The CDR3 totals 14 residues. CDR3 in amino acids: CASSVGGGPNEQYF. CDR3 DNA sequence: TGTGCCAGCAGCGTAGGAGGGGGGCCCAACGAGCAGTACTTC.

This chain connects TRBV21-1 to TRBJ2-1. TRBV21-1 constitutes a pseudogene. This CDR3 comprises 15 residues. As DNA, the CDR3 is TGTGCCAGCAGCAAAGAAGGCGCTTCCTACAATGAGCAGTTCTTC. This encodes CASSKEGASYNEQFF.

This rearrangement joins TRBV12-5 to TRBJ1-5, with D perhaps matching TRBD1 (5 bases). V was cut by 0 bases and J by 6 bases, with 18 bases left in between. Germline CDR1 reads LGHNT; CDR2 reads FRNRAP. There are 17 residues in the CDR3. The CDR3 DNA follows: TGTGCTAGTGGTTTGGTAAGGGGCAAGAGGAGGGCTCAGCCCCAGCATTTT. This sequence encodes CASGLVRGKRRAQPQHF.

This chain uses TRBV30 with TRBJ1-6; D remains unclear. Deletions cut 2 bases from V and 10 bases from J, with 6 bases between. CDR1 is GTSNPN, CDR2 SVGIG, per germline (reference sequence). The CDR3 has 11 residues. The CDR3 sequence: CAWSMGSPLHF. In DNA, the CDR3 is TGTGCCTGGAGTATGGGCTCACCCCTCCACTTT.

V usage is TRBV7-8 and J usage is TRBJ1-3, with unresolved D. Trimming removed 1 base from V and 2 bases from J, with 3 bases in between. Per the germline V gene, CDR1 is SGHVS and CDR2 is FQNEAQ. This CDR3 region has 13 residues. The CDR3 is CASSLDTGNTIYF. As DNA, the CDR3 is TGTGCCAGCAGCTTAGACACTGGAAACACCATATATTTT. The variable domain in full, completed from reference TRBV7-8 and TRBJ1-3, reads GAGVSQSPRYKVAKRGQDVALRCDPISGHVSLFWYQQALGQGPEFLTYFQNEAQLDKSGLPSDRFFAERPEGSVSTLKIQRTQQEDSAVYLCASSLDTGNTIYFGEGSWLTVV.

On this clone itself: Other DNA sequences in this specimen translate into the identical CDR3. The genes are TRBV19 and TRBJ2-3, with D perhaps assigned TRBD1 or TRBD2 (5 bases each). V lost 9 bases to trimming and J lost 0 bases, with 10 bases between them. Looked up from germline, CDR1 is LNHDA and CDR2 is SQIVND (reference sequence). The CDR3 loop spans 13 amino acids. CDR3 bases: TGTGCCAGCCGAGGGGTGAGCACAGATACGCAGTATTTT. It is translated as CASRGVSTDTQYF.

The gene calls are TRBV9 and TRBJ1-3; 7 nucleotides agree with TRBD1. After removal of 3 bases from V and 1 base from J, the junction contained 13 bases not matched to a gene. Germline V gives CDR1 SGDLS, CDR2 YYNGEE. The CDR3 covers 18 residues. The CDR3 sequence is CASSDERGGRRSGNTIYF. CDR3 bases: TGTGCCAGCAGCGACGAAAGAGGGGGCAGGAGGTCTGGAAACACCATATATTTT. The full variable domain, completed using reference TRBV9 and TRBJ1-3, is DSGVTQTPKHLITATGQRVTLRCSPRSGDLSVYWYQQSLDQGLQFLIQYYNGEERAKGNILERFSAQQFPDLHSELNLSSLELGDSALYFCASSDERGGRRSGNTIYFGEGSWLTVV.

The V gene is TRBV7-2, the J gene TRBJ1-5; unclear D gene. V gave up 5 bases and J gave up 4 bases, with 9 bases separating them. The germline V gene has CDR1 SGHTA and CDR2 FQGNSA. CDR3 length: 13 amino acids. DNA of the CDR3: TGTGCCAGCAGCCTCACCCGGAATCAGCCCCAGCATTTT. This sequence encodes CASSLTRNQPQHF. Full variable domain (rest looked up from reference TRBV7-2 and TRBJ1-5): GAGVSQSPSNKVTEKGKDVELRCDPISGHTALYWYRQSLGQGLEFLIYFQGNSAPDKSGLPSDRFSAERTGGSVSTLTIQRTQQEDSAVYLCASSLTRNQPQHFGDGTRLSIL.

The rearrangement joins TRBV5-4 to TRBJ2-7, with D hard to call. V dropped 0 bases and J dropped 3 bases, with 7 bases sitting between them. The CDR3 extends over 13 amino acids. Germline assignment: CDR1 SGHNT and CDR2 YYREEE (reference sequence). CDR3 nucleotides: TGTGCCAGCAGCTTGGAGTCCCGCTACGAGCAGTACTTC. Its translation: CASSLESRYEQYF.